This T cell receptor (beta chain) was captured in a study of shared clonotypes between healthy human individuals. Repertoires were generated with immunoSEQ multiplex PCR, while TCRdb's copy carries only in-frame clones and drops some. The table shows approximately 1.1 million clones, with approximately 78% occurring only once. V lost 2 bases and J 6 bases, leaving 14 bases between the germline ends. Germline V gives CDR1 SGHRS, CDR2 YFSETQ. The CDR3 runs to 14 residues. This clone is a singleton in its sample. This clonotype was sampled from a man between 18 and 35 years old in good health. Some clones in this sample may be carry-over from other donors' samples. Input material: memory CD4+ T cells from PBMCs. Subset indicated: CD45RA-negative fraction. The gene calls are TRBV5-1 and TRBJ1-1; TRBD1 might be the D (5 bases). CDR3 coding DNA: TGCGCCAGCAGCTTCAACCTCCGGGGGTCTGAAGCTTTCTTT. Its translation is CASSFNLRGSEAFF. The variable domain in full, completed from reference TRBV5-1 and TRBJ1-1, reads KAGVTQTPRYLIKTRGQQVTLSCSPISGHRSVSWYQQTPGQGLQFLFEYFSETQRNKGNFPGRFSGRQFSNSRSEMNVSTLELGDSALYLCASSFNLRGSEAFFGQGTRLTVV.